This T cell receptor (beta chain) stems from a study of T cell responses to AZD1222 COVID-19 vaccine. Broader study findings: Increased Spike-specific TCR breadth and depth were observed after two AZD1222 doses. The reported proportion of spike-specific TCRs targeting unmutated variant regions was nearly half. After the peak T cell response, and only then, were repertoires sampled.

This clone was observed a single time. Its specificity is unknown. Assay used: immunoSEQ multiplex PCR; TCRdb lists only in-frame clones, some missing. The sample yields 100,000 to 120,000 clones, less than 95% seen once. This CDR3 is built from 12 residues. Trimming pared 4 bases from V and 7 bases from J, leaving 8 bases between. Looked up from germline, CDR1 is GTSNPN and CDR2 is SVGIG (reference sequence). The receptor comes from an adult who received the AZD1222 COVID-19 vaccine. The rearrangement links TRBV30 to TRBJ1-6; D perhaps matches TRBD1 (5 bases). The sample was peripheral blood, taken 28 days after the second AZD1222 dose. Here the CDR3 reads CAWTRENSPLHF. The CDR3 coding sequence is TGTGCCTGGACCAGGGAGAATTCACCCCTCCACTTT.